This is a list of T cell receptor beta chains from one sample in a study of cytomegalovirus exposure and HLA in healthy donors. Clones were read by immunoSEQ multiplex PCR, and TCRdb kept only the in-frame ones, dropping some. Found here are 40,000 or so clones, around three fifths of them singletons; the top ten hold more than 15%. Sample: PBMCs. Source of these receptors: a man in his fifties or sixties in good health and CMV-seropositive. Each CDR3 is given with its conserved first and last residue. Fields, in order: V gene, clone size, D gene, J gene, CDR3 DNA, CDR3 protein. The D gene is left open where the match is weak. Not all rows give a size; the values are once, few, many and, for expanded clones, a class.

V: TRBV28
size: .
D: .
J: TRBJ2-5
DNA: TGTGCCAGCAGTTTAATCTACCGGGAGACCCAGTACTTC
CDR3: CASSLIYRETQYF

V: TRBV6-5
size: once
D: .
J: TRBJ1-2
DNA: TGTGCCAGCAGTTACGACACAGGGTTATATGGCTACACCTTC
CDR3: CASSYDTGLYGYTF

V: TRBV6-5
size: .
D: TRBD1
J: TRBJ1-1
DNA: TGTGCCAGCAGGCTCGGGACAGGGTTGAACACTGAAGCTTTCTTT
CDR3: CASRLGTGLNTEAFF

V: TRBV27
size: few
D: .
J: TRBJ1-1
DNA: TGTGCCAGCAGTTTATATTCCGACTCGAACACTGAAGCTTTCTTT
CDR3: CASSLYSDSNTEAFF

V: TRBV7-2
size: .
D: .
J: TRBJ1-1
DNA: TGTGCCAGCAGCCGCGGACTGGGGAACACTGAAGCTTTCTTT
CDR3: CASSRGLGNTEAFF

V: TRBV28
size: .
D: .
J: TRBJ1-6
DNA: TGTGCCAGCAGTTTACGGGGGGCTTATTCACCCCTCCACTTT
CDR3: CASSLRGAYSPLHF

V: TRBV5-1
size: .
D: .
J: TRBJ1-2
DNA: TGCGCCAGCAGCTTGGCGGGACTAAAAAACTATGGCTACACCTTC
CDR3: CASSLAGLKNYGYTF

V: TRBV7-9
size: .
D: TRBD2
J: TRBJ2-7
DNA: TGTGCCAGCAGCCTCAGCGGGGCCTACGAGCAGTACTTC
CDR3: CASSLSGAYEQYF

V: TRBV6-1
size: few
D: .
J: TRBJ1-5
DNA: TGTGCCACCCTCGAGAGGCCGTATAGCAATCAGCCCCAGCATTTT
CDR3: CATLERPYSNQPQHF

V: TRBV6-5
size: once
D: .
J: TRBJ2-7
DNA: TGTGCCAGCAGTTACTCACAGGGCGAAATTTACGAGCAGTACTTC
CDR3: CASSYSQGEIYEQYF

V: TRBV5-6
size: .
D: TRBD1
J: TRBJ1-1
DNA: TGTGCCAGCACCCGGGACAGGGGAAGAGGCACTGAAGCTTTCTTT
CDR3: CASTRDRGRGTEAFF

V: TRBV7-9
size: .
D: .
J: TRBJ1-3
DNA: TGTGCCAGCAGCTTCCCATCTGGAAACACCATATATTTT
CDR3: CASSFPSGNTIYF

V: TRBV6-1
size: .
D: TRBD1
J: TRBJ1-6
DNA: TGTGCCAGCAGTGAAAGCGGGACAGGGAGGCGCTCCTATAATTCACCCCTCCACTTT
CDR3: CASSESGTGRRSYNSPLHF

V: TRBV7-9
size: .
D: TRBD1
J: TRBJ1-1
DNA: TGTGCCAGCACCCCCGGGACAGGGGCCTACGGTGGAGCTTTCTTT
CDR3: CASTPGTGAYGGAFF

V: TRBV5-6
size: .
D: TRBD1
J: TRBJ2-1
DNA: TGTGCCAGCAGCCCAAACACAGGGGCGGGTGAGCAGTTCTTC
CDR3: CASSPNTGAGEQFF

V: TRBV4-1
size: few
D: TRBD1
J: TRBJ1-1
DNA: TGCGCCAGCAGCCAAGTTAGGGTGACAGGGGGATGGAACACTGAAGCTTTCTTT
CDR3: CASSQVRVTGGWNTEAFF

V: TRBV7-2
size: .
D: .
J: TRBJ2-4
DNA: TGTGCCAGCAGCAACACCGGGGTAGCCAAAAACATTCAGTACTTC
CDR3: CASSNTGVAKNIQYF

V: TRBV30
size: .
D: .
J: TRBJ2-3
DNA: TGTGCCTGGAGTCTCGCAGGGTCGGCAGATACGCAGTATTTT
CDR3: CAWSLAGSADTQYF